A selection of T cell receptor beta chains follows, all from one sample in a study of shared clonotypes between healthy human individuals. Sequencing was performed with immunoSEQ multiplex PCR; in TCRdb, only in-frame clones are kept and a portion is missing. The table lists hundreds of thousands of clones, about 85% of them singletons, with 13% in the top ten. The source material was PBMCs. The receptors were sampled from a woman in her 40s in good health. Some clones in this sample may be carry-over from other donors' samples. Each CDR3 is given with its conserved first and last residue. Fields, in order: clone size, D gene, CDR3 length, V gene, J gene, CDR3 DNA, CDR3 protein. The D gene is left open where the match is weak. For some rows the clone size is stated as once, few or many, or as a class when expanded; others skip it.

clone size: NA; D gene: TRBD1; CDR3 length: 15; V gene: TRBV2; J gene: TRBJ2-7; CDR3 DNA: TGTGCCAGCAGCGAATCCGGGACAGGGACCTACGAGCAGTACTTC; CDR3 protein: CASSESGTGTYEQYF
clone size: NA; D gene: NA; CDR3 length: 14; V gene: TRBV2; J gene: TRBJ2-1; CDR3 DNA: TGTGCCAGCAGTAATGAGGTAGCTGGCAATGAGCAGTTCTTC; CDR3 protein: CASSNEVAGNEQFF
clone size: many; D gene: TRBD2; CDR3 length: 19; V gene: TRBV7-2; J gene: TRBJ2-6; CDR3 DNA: TGTGCCAGCAGCCCGGGGACTAGCGGGAAACTCTCTGGGGCCAACGTCCTGACTTTC; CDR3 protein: CASSPGTSGKLSGANVLTF
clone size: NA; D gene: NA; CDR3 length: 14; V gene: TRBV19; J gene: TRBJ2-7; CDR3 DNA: TGTGCCAGTAGAAGGACAGGCGGGGCCTACGAGCAGTACTTC; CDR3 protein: CASRRTGGAYEQYF
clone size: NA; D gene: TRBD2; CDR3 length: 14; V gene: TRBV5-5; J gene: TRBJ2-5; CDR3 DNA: TGTGCCAGCAGCTTGGGACTAGCGAGGGAGACCCAGTACTTC; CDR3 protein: CASSLGLARETQYF
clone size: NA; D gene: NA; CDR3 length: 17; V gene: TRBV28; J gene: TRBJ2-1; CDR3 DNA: TGTGCCAGCAGTTTTATTGGGGGCTATAGCTCCTACAATGAGCAGTTCTTC; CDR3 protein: CASSFIGGYSSYNEQFF
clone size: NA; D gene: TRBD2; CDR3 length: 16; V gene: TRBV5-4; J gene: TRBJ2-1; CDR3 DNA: TGCGCCAGCAGCCAAGGACTAGCGGGCTCCTACAATGAGCAGTTCTTC; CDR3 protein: CASSQGLAGSYNEQFF
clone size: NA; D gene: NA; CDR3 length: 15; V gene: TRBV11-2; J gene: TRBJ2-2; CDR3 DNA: TGTGCCAGCAGCTTGACGGGCCCTTACACCGGGGAGCTGTTTTTT; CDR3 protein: CASSLTGPYTGELFF
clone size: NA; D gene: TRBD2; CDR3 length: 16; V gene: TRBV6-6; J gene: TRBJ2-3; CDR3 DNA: TGTGCCAGCAGAGGGACTAGCGGAGAGCTTCCAGATACGCAGTATTTT; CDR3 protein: CASRGTSGELPDTQYF
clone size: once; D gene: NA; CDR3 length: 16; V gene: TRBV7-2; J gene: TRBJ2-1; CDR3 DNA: TGTGCCAGCAGCTTAGGCGGACTCCTCTCCTACAATGAGCAGTTCTTC; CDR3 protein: CASSLGGLLSYNEQFF
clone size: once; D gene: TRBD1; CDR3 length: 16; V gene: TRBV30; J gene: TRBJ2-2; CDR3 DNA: TGTGCCTGGAAGGGGGACAGGGGGCCGAACACCGGGGAGCTGTTTTTT; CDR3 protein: CAWKGDRGPNTGELFF